This T cell receptor (beta chain) was recovered during a study of T-cell memory formation after mild COVID-19. Overall study: TCR clusters mostly belonged to single donors. Findings of the study overall: There was a balanced CD4/CD8 profile in clones contracting day 15 to 85, and later expanders leaned CD4+. Mostly located in CM and EM were contracting CD4+ clones, with contracting CD8+ clones located in EMRA.

In germline, CDR1 is SGHTA, CDR2 FQGNSA. The length of the CDR3 is 17 residues. The ends lost 4 bases at V and 3 bases at J; junction bases unmatched: 12. To note about this clonotype: No antigen is known for it.

Constant-segment primers served in 5'RACE that generated TCR alpha and TCR beta cDNA libraries bearing sample barcodes and UMIs. TCRdb reprocessed the 5' RACE reads via MiXCR and lists one record per CDR3 protein. The sample has about 440,000 distinct CDR3 sequences, 15% to 20% seen once. The source of this sequence is an adult woman who had mild COVID-19 (a few samples of this study predate the infection). Cell type and time point are not known. V is TRBV7-2 and J is TRBJ2-3, with 8 nucleotides matching TRBD2. The sequencing sample was made of PBMCs or a T cell subset sorted from them (not recorded which). This CDR3 reads CASSSRGGLKITDTQYF. Here the CDR3 DNA reads TGTGCCAGCAGCTCTCGGGGGGGACTAAAGATTACAGATACGCAGTATTTT.